This record concerns one T cell receptor beta chain sequence. Its antigen is unknown. These data originate in a study of identical twins. Regarding the study as a whole: Among monozygotic twins, out-of-frame TCR alpha sharing exceeded what models predicted.

V was clipped by 0 bases and J by 4 bases, with 15 bases between them. The CDR3 is made up of 16 amino acids. Looked up from germline, CDR1 is LNHDA and CDR2 is SQIVND (reference sequence). No donor was unhealthy or non-Caucasian. TCRdb called the 5' RACE reads again in MiXCR, with one record for every CDR3 protein. The sample carries just over 500,000 distinct CDR3 sequences, roughly a fifth recorded once. The same data also went into a second study, on T cells expressing NK-cell markers.

This TCR came from a woman younger than 30 in good health. The chain recombines TRBV19 with TRBJ1-2; D gene ambiguous. Sample: CD4+ T cells sorted from blood. The chain's CDR3 is CASSIDGRKKIYGYTF. The DNA for the CDR3 is TGTGCCAGTAGTATAGACGGCAGGAAGAAGATCTATGGCTACACCTTC.